This entry lists 21 T cell receptor beta chains sequenced from one sample in a study of siplizumab effects on memory and regulatory T cells (dated by TCRdb to the late 2010s). The method was the immunoSEQ multiplex PCR assay. In its TCRdb copy, this immuneACCESS table keeps in-frame sequences only and misses some clones. Where compared with another copy, unresolved V genes explain less than half of these, and the others have no known cause. Recorded for this sample are tens of thousands of clones; 95% to 97% of them occurred a single time. Roughly 0.033% of the sample goes to the ten largest clones. Sequencing input: naive CD4+ T cells sorted from blood. The label giving this sample's cell subset or site can be read as: unstimulated naive T cells. The receptors shown here come from a human donor in good health.

The genes are TRBV2 and TRBJ2-3, with a weak D call TRBD1 (5 bases). The V end was cut by 0 bases, the J end by 0 bases, with 10 bases between. The CDR3 loop spans 16 amino acids. Germline CDR1 is SNHLY and CDR2 is FYNNEI. DNA for the CDR3: TGTGCCAGCAGTGAAGCGTCCAGGGCGAGCACAGATACGCAGTATTTT. Protein product: CASSEASRASTDTQYF.

J is TRBJ2-3 and V is TRBV25-1; D remains ambiguous. The CDR3 spans 16 residues. V dropped 6 bases and J dropped 4 bases, with 20 bases sitting between them. The V gene's germline CDR1 is MGHDK and CDR2 SYGVNS. CDR3 in DNA: TGTGCCAGCAGATCATACGGGCGTCTCCAGGCAGATACGCAGTATTTT. It yields the protein CASRSYGRLQADTQYF.

The chain has TRBV7-6 and TRBJ2-3; the match to TRBD1 covers 10 bases. V dropped 0 bases and J dropped 2; count of bases not matched to a gene: 2. The CDR3 has 16 amino acids. Germline V gene data show CDR1 as SGHVS and CDR2 as FNYEAQ. The CDR3 DNA sequence: TGTGCCAGCAGCTTAGCTGGACAGGGGGTCACAGATACGCAGTATTTT. It is translated as CASSLAGQGVTDTQYF.

This clone was seen just once. This sequence joins TRBV7-9 and TRBJ1-3; possible D gene TRBD1, 6 bases. Germline CDR1 is SEHNR and CDR2 is FQNEAQ (reference sequence). CDR3 length equals 15 residues. The germline V and J ends were trimmed by 2 bases and 4 bases, with 12 bases remaining between them. This CDR3 reads CASSLSGTSGNTIYF. The CDR3 DNA sequence: TGTGCCAGCAGCTTATCGGGGACATCCGGAAACACCATATATTTT. Supplemented by reference TRBV7-9 and TRBJ1-3, the full variable domain reads DTGVSQNPRHKITKRGQNVTFRCDPISEHNRLYWYRQTLGQGPEFLTYFQNEAQLEKSRLLSDRFSAERPKGSFSTLEIQRTEQGDSAMYLCASSLSGTSGNTIYFGEGSWLTVV.

The V gene is TRBV7-9, the J gene TRBJ2-7; 10 bases fit TRBD1. Trimming removed 5 bases from V and 13 bases from J; junction bases left unmatched: 5. CDR1 SEHNR and CDR2 FQNEAQ come from the germline V gene (reference sequence). The CDR3 has 11 amino acids. The CDR3 DNA follows: TGTGCCAGCAGCCCTGGACAGGGGGTCTACTTC. It specifies CASSPGQGVYF.

This rearrangement joins TRBV10-3 to TRBJ1-6; 9 positions agree with TRBD1. CDR3 length: 14 amino acids. V shed 7 bases, J shed 10 bases, and the junction held 8 bases outside the gene matches. CDR1 and CDR2 from the germline V gene are ENHRY and SYGVKD. The CDR3 reads CAINGQGTDSPLHF. The CDR3 nucleotides are TGTGCCATCAACGGACAGGGGACTGACTCACCCCTCCACTTT.

V is TRBV18 and J is TRBJ2-5; TRBD1 matches at 7 bases. This CDR3 contains 13 residues. CDR1 is KGHSH, CDR2 LQKENI, per germline. V shed 3 bases, J shed 2 bases, and the junction held 0 bases outside the gene matches. The CDR3: CASSPGQQETQYF. The CDR3 DNA reads as TGTGCCAGCTCACCGGGACAGCAAGAGACCCAGTACTTC. The whole variable domain, remainder taken from reference TRBV18 and TRBJ2-5, is NAGVMQNPRHLVRRRGQEARLRCSPMKGHSHVYWYRQLPEEGLKFMVYLQKENIIDESGMPKERFSAEFPKEGPSILRIQQVVRGDSAAYFCASSPGQQETQYFGPGTRLLVL.

The V gene is TRBV5-1, the J gene TRBJ2-3; TRBD2 aligns across 7 bases. There are 14 residues in the CDR3. Germline V gives CDR1 SGHRS, CDR2 YFSETQ. The ends lost 6 bases at V and 3 bases at J; junction bases unmatched: 7. CDR3 sequence: CASNKRGPTDTQYF. Written as DNA, the CDR3 is TGCGCCAGCAACAAGCGGGGACCGACAGATACGCAGTATTTT.

The V and J genes are TRBV5-4 and TRBJ2-5; unclear D gene. The CDR3 contains 12 residues. Trimming stripped 4 bases from V and 0 bases from J, with 4 bases between. The germline CDR1 and CDR2 sequences are SGHNT and YYREEE (reference sequence). CDR3 DNA sequence: TGTGCCAGCAGCCTCGACCAAGAGACCCAGTACTTC. This gives the protein CASSLDQETQYF.

This clone was counted only a few times. This chain links TRBV2 with TRBJ1-1; D possibly corresponds to TRBD1 (5 bases). Trimming took off 4 bases at V and 2 bases at J, with 14 bases between the two ends. CDR3 size: 15 residues. Germline CDR1 is SNHLY and CDR2 is FYNNEI. This CDR3 reads CASSGGGTVNTEAFF. Here the CDR3 DNA reads TGTGCCAGCAGTGGCGGAGGGACGGTTAACACTGAAGCTTTCTTT.

The chain recombines TRBV30 with TRBJ1-1; 9 positions match TRBD1. This CDR3 comprises 14 residues. CDR1 and CDR2 from the germline V gene are GTSNPN and SVGIG (reference sequence). The ends lost 3 bases at V and 5 bases at J; junction bases unmatched: 7. This CDR3 is CAWREQGAGTEAFF. In DNA form, the CDR3 reads TGTGCCTGGAGGGAACAGGGGGCTGGGACTGAAGCTTTCTTT. The full variable domain, with the rest looked up from reference TRBV30 and TRBJ1-1, is SQTIHQWPATLVQPVGSPLSLECTVEGTSNPNLYWYRQAAGRGLQLLFYSVGIGQISSEVPQNLSASRPQDRQFILSSKKLLLSDSGFYLCAWREQGAGTEAFFGQGTRLTVV.

The J gene is TRBJ2-3, the V gene TRBV10-3; D ambiguous. V was trimmed by 4 bases and J by 5 bases, leaving 10 bases between them. CDR1 ENHRY and CDR2 SYGVKD come from the germline V gene. The CDR3 sequence is 13 residues long. The CDR3 DNA sequence: TGTGCCATCAGTGGGATCTGGCAAGATACGCAGTATTTT. It codes for CAISGIWQDTQYF.

The J gene is TRBJ2-7, the V gene TRBV27; no clear D. Germline-derived CDR1 and CDR2 are MNHEY and SMNVEV (reference sequence). The CDR3 runs to 15 residues. Trimming shortened V by 2 bases and J by 2 bases, and 13 bases separated the two germline ends. CDR3 in DNA: TGTGCCAGCAGTTTACCCGCACCAACCCCCTACGAGCAGTACTTC. It specifies CASSLPAPTPYEQYF.

This chain links TRBV5-6 with TRBJ2-3, with D unclear. The CDR3 contains 13 residues. CDR1 SGHDT and CDR2 YYEEEE come from the germline V gene. V lost 3 bases and J 2 bases, leaving 7 bases between the germline ends. In DNA, the CDR3 is TGTGCCAGCAGCTCTGACTTCACAGATACGCAGTATTTT. It translates to CASSSDFTDTQYF.

The sample holds one count of this clone. This chain uses TRBV5-6 with TRBJ1-5; tentatively, D is TRBD1 (5 bases). This CDR3 has 15 residues. Germline CDR1 and CDR2: SGHDT and YYEEEE. V dropped 2 bases and J dropped 5 bases, with 14 bases sitting between them. The CDR3 spells CASSFSRGSHQPQHF. The DNA for the CDR3 is TGTGCCAGCAGCTTTTCTCGGGGGAGCCATCAGCCCCAGCATTTT.

The rearrangement joins TRBV6-1 to TRBJ1-3, with a possible D match to TRBD1 (5 bases). Germline CDR1 and CDR2: MNHNS and SASEGT. The CDR3 extends over 13 amino acids. V dropped 7 bases and J dropped 1 base, with 8 bases sitting between them. The CDR3 loop reads CASTDRSGNTIYF. CDR3 bases: TGTGCCAGCACCGACAGATCTGGAAACACCATATATTTT.

The chain links TRBV5-1 to TRBJ1-2; D remains ambiguous. CDR1 and CDR2 from the germline V gene are SGHRS and YFSETQ. The CDR3 covers 15 residues. Trimming pared 0 bases from V and 0 bases from J, leaving 9 bases between. The CDR3 spells CASSLEPLANYGYTF. DNA for the CDR3: TGCGCCAGCAGCTTGGAACCCCTTGCTAACTATGGCTACACCTTC.

V and J are TRBV18 and TRBJ1-5; the D is unclear. CDR3 size: 14 residues. Trimming pared 6 bases from V and 3 bases from J, leaving 12 bases between. CDR1 is KGHSH, CDR2 LQKENI, per germline. CDR3 loop: CASSPNRANQPQHF. CDR3 nucleotide sequence: TGTGCCAGCTCGCCCAACAGAGCCAATCAGCCCCAGCATTTT.

The chain combines TRBV19 with TRBJ2-3, with 8 nucleotides matching TRBD1. V lost 1 base, J lost 3 bases, and 3 bases stayed unmatched. The CDR3 extends over 15 amino acids. CDR1 LNHDA and CDR2 SQIVND come from the germline V gene (reference sequence). The CDR3 DNA sequence: TGTGCCAGTAGTATAGCTGGGACAGGAACAGATACGCAGTATTTT. Translation gives CASSIAGTGTDTQYF.

The rearrangement joins TRBV7-3 to TRBJ1-1, with 7 bases lining up with TRBD1. The CDR3 totals 16 residues. V trimming: 1 base; J trimming: 3 bases; junction bases outside the gene matches: 8. Germline V gene data show CDR1 as SGHTA and CDR2 as FQGTGA. CDR3 nucleotide sequence: TGTGCCAGCAGCTTAAAAGGAGGGGACAGATACACTGAAGCTTTCTTT. The encoded protein is CASSLKGGDRYTEAFF.

This clone has more than one count but fewer than ten. This chain links TRBV10-1 with TRBJ1-1; D unresolved. Between the trimmed V and J ends, which lost 4 bases and 1 base, there was a span of 7 bases. Germline V gene lookup returns CDR1 WNHNN and CDR2 SYGVQD (reference sequence). The CDR3 has 13 amino acids. CDR3 sequence reads: CASSVNRNTEAFF. The CDR3 DNA is TGCGCCAGCAGTGTAAACAGGAACACTGAAGCTTTCTTT.